These T cell receptor beta chains were read from a single sample in a study of blood T cell repertoires in COVID-19. Libraries were prepared by immunoSEQ multiplex PCR; TCRdb keeps only in-frame clonotypes and omits some of them. The data contain approximately 230,000 clones, about 88% of them singletons. The sample was peripheral blood. The source of these receptors is a woman in her 40s who had recovered from COVID-19. CDR3s include the opening cysteine and the closing phenylalanine or tryptophan. The D gene is left open where the match is weak. Only some rows state a clone size, as once, few, many or a class for expanded clones.

D	J	V	size	DNA	CDR3
TRBD1	TRBJ2-2	TRBV27	NA	TGTGCCAGCAGTTTAGGGGACAGAGAACTGTTTTTT	CASSLGDRELFF
TRBD1	TRBJ2-3	TRBV11-2	NA	TGTGCCAGCAGCCTCGGGACAGGGGGCATGCAGTATTTT	CASSLGTGGMQYF
TRBD1	TRBJ1-2	TRBV27	NA	TGTGCCAGCAGTTCTGGGGGGACAGGGGGTTTCCTAGTAGGCTACACCTTC	CASSSGGTGGFLVGYTF
NA	TRBJ2-1	TRBV28	once	TGTGCCAGCAGTTTTTCCCCTACAGGGAGCTCCTACAATGAGCAGTTCTTC	CASSFSPTGSSYNEQFF
NA	TRBJ2-3	TRBV5-1	NA	TGCGCCAGCAGCTTGGGTCCGGTTGGGGGCACTAGCACAGATACGCAGTATTTT	CASSLGPVGGTSTDTQYF
TRBD2	TRBJ2-7	TRBV5-1	NA	TGCGCCAGCAGCGATCCGGGACTAGCGGGAGGCCGCTCCTACGAGCAGTACTTC	CASSDPGLAGGRSYEQYF
TRBD1	TRBJ1-1	TRBV28	NA	TGTGCCAGCAGTTTAACGCCGGACAGGGCTGAAGCTTTCTTT	CASSLTPDRAEAFF
TRBD1	TRBJ2-5	TRBV30	NA	TGTGCCTGGAGTGAAGGACAGGGGGCCGGAGAGACCCAGTACTTC	CAWSEGQGAGETQYF
TRBD1	TRBJ2-7	TRBV25-1	NA	TGTGCCAGCTCGTGGACAGGACCCTACGAGCAGTACTTC	CASSWTGPYEQYF
TRBD2	TRBJ2-5	TRBV5-1	NA	TGCGCCAGCGAGGGAGGGAAGAGGGAGACCCAGTACTTC	CASEGGKRETQYF
NA	TRBJ2-7	TRBV9	NA	TGTGCCAGCAGCGTAGATGGGGGGGCGCGGGAGCAGTACTTC	CASSVDGGAREQYF
NA	TRBJ1-4	TRBV5-8	NA	TGTGCCAGCAGCTTGATACAGGATTTAGGGGAAAAACTGTTTTTT	CASSLIQDLGEKLFF
TRBD2	TRBJ2-1	TRBV5-4	few	TGTGCCAGCAGCTTGGAGGGACTAGCGGTTAGCTCCTACAATGAGCAGTTCTTC	CASSLEGLAVSSYNEQFF
TRBD1	TRBJ2-1	TRBV28	once	TGTGCCAGCAGCTTTGACCGGGACAGGGGGAATGAGCAGTTCTTC	CASSFDRDRGNEQFF
TRBD2	TRBJ2-1	TRBV6-5	NA	TGTGCCAGCAGTTACGGTCCGGGGGGGCATGTACAGTTCTTC	CASSYGPGGHVQFF
TRBD1	TRBJ2-5	TRBV2	NA	TGTGCCAGCAGTCGGACAGGGCAAGAGACCCAGTACTTC	CASSRTGQETQYF
TRBD1	TRBJ1-5	TRBV25-1	NA	TGTGCCAGCAGTGACAGGGGGAGCAATCAGCCCCAGCATTTT	CASSDRGSNQPQHF
NA	TRBJ2-3	TRBV7-2	NA	TGTGCCAGCAGCGCTACTAGGGGGGATACGCAGTATTTT	CASSATRGDTQYF
TRBD1	TRBJ1-2	TRBV5-4	NA	TGTGCCAGCATCCCCCGTGGGACAGGCTATGGCTACACCTTC	CASIPRGTGYGYTF
NA	TRBJ1-4	TRBV7-9	NA	TGTGCCAGCAGCTGGGGCAGGGTAGGAACTAATGAAAAACTGTTTTTT	CASSWGRVGTNEKLFF
NA	TRBJ2-7	TRBV18	once	TGTGCCAGCTCACCTTCCGGAGGGGCCTACGAGCAGTACTTC	CASSPSGGAYEQYF
NA	TRBJ2-7	TRBV7-8	NA	TGTGCCAGCAGCTCCACCCACACATCCTACGAGCAGTACTTC	CASSSTHTSYEQYF
TRBD1	TRBJ2-1	TRBV2	NA	TGTGCCAGCAGTGTAGGGGGCGGCAGGGTCTACAATGAGCAGTTCTTC	CASSVGGGRVYNEQFF
TRBD1	TRBJ1-4	TRBV5-5	NA	TGTGCCAGCAGCTTGGCACAGGGGCGCGAGAGACTGTTTTTT	CASSLAQGRERLFF
TRBD1	TRBJ2-5	TRBV30	NA	TGTGCCTGGAGTGTATCCAGGGGGCGTGAGACCCAGTACTTC	CAWSVSRGRETQYF
TRBD1	TRBJ2-6	TRBV19	NA	TGTGCCAGTAGTGCCCAGGGGGCCCGCTCTGGGGCCAACGTCCTGACTTTC	CASSAQGARSGANVLTF
TRBD1	TRBJ1-3	TRBV7-9	NA	TGTGCCAGCAGCTTCGCCGGGACAGTGAACTCTGGAAACACCATATATTTT	CASSFAGTVNSGNTIYF
NA	TRBJ2-1	TRBV11-3	NA	TGTGCCAGCAGCTTAGCGAGCGGGCCCTACAATGAGCAGTTCTTC	CASSLASGPYNEQFF
TRBD2	TRBJ2-3	TRBV27	NA	TGTGCCAGCAGTTCAGCGGGATTCACAGATACGCAGTATTTT	CASSSAGFTDTQYF
NA	TRBJ1-6	TRBV30	NA	TGTGCCTGGACCGGGACACCCAGCAACGCCCTCCACTTT	CAWTGTPSNALHF
TRBD1	TRBJ2-7	TRBV28	NA	TGTGCCAGCAGTTTCCGGGACAGGGGGTCGATGTCACTAAACGGGTACGAGCAGTACTTC	CASSFRDRGSMSLNGYEQYF
TRBD1	TRBJ2-3	TRBV24-1	NA	TGTGCCACCAGTGCCGCCGGGACAGTCGCAACCGATACGCAGTATTTT	CATSAAGTVATDTQYF
NA	TRBJ2-1	TRBV7-6	NA	TGTGCCAGCAGCTTAGTGACTTACAATGAGCAGTTCTTC	CASSLVTYNEQFF
NA	TRBJ1-3	TRBV5-1	NA	TGCGCCAGCAGCTTTCAGGGGCGATCTGGAAACACCATATATTTT	CASSFQGRSGNTIYF
TRBD1	TRBJ2-1	TRBV28	NA	TGTGCCAGCAGTTTAACTCGGGGACAGGGAAGGGATAATGAGCAGTTCTTC	CASSLTRGQGRDNEQFF
TRBD2	TRBJ2-7	TRBV4-3	once	TGCGCCAGCAGCCAAGATTCCCTAGCGGAATCCTACGAGCAGTACTTC	CASSQDSLAESYEQYF
NA	TRBJ2-7	TRBV5-6	NA	TGTGCCAGCAGCTTGGGTACAAGTACCTACGAGCAGTACTTC	CASSLGTSTYEQYF
TRBD1	TRBJ2-1	TRBV5-1	NA	TGCGCCAGCAGCGAGACAGGGGGATACAATGAGCAGTTCTTC	CASSETGGYNEQFF
TRBD2	TRBJ2-3	TRBV9	NA	TGTGCCAGCAGCGTAGCTGGCGGGGGAGCTAACACAGATACGCAGTATTTT	CASSVAGGGANTDTQYF
TRBD2	TRBJ2-5	TRBV4-2	many	TGTGCCAGCAGCCAAGACTTATCTAGCGGGGAAGAGACCCAGTACTTC	CASSQDLSSGEETQYF
NA	TRBJ2-7	TRBV4-2	NA	TGTGCCAGCAGCCACAGAGAGGCCTACGAGCAGTACTTC	CASSHREAYEQYF
TRBD1	TRBJ1-2	TRBV19	NA	TGTGCCAGTAGTCGACAGGGGCCCGACTATGGCTACACCTTC	CASSRQGPDYGYTF
TRBD1	TRBJ2-1	TRBV4-3	NA	TGCGCCAGCAGCGTTATCAGGACAGGGTACAATGAGCAGTTCTTC	CASSVIRTGYNEQFF
TRBD1	TRBJ2-7	TRBV5-6	NA	TGTGCCAGCAGCCCGGACAGGGGGGCAAACTACGAGCAGTACTTC	CASSPDRGANYEQYF
NA	TRBJ2-2	TRBV6-5	NA	TGTGCCAGCAGACTCCTGGGGGAGCTGTTTTTT	CASRLLGELFF
NA	TRBJ2-5	TRBV28	NA	TGTGCCAGCAGTTTCGGGGAGAAAGAGACCCAGTACTTC	CASSFGEKETQYF
NA	TRBJ2-2	TRBV15	NA	TGTGCCACCAGCGGGGAGAATACCGGGGAGCTGTTTTTT	CATSGENTGELFF
TRBD1	TRBJ1-2	TRBV19	NA	TGTGCCAGCCTGGACAGGGAGCCTAATGGCTACACCTTC	CASLDREPNGYTF
NA	TRBJ1-1	TRBV10-3	once	TGTGCCATCACCTCAGGGGCAGGGTGGACTGAAGCTTTCTTT	CAITSGAGWTEAFF
TRBD1	TRBJ1-4	TRBV6-5	NA	TGTGCCAGCAGTTACTCCCGGGACAGTTTGGCTGAAAAACTGTTTTTT	CASSYSRDSLAEKLFF
TRBD1	TRBJ1-4	TRBV2	NA	TGTGCCAGCAGTGTAGTCAGGACAGGGTATGAAAAACTGTTTTTT	CASSVVRTGYEKLFF
TRBD2	TRBJ2-1	TRBV30	NA	TGTGCCTGGAGTGTTTCCGGACTAGCGGGAGAGGGGCGTGCCTACAATGAGCAGTTCTTC	CAWSVSGLAGEGRAYNEQFF